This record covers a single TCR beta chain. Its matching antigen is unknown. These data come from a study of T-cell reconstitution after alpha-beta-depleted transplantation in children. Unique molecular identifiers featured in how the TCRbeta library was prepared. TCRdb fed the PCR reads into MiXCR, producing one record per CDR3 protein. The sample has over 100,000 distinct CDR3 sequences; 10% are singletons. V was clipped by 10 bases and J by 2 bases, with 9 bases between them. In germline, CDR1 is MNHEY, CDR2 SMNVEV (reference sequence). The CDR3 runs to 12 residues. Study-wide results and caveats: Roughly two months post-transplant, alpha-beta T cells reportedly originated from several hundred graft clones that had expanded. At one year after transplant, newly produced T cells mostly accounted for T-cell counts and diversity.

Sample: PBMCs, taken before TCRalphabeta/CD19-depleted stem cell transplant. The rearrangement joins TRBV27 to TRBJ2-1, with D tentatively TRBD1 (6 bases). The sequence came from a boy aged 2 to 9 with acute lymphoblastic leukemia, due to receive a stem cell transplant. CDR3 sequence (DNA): TGTGCCACCTCAGGGGCCTACAATGAGCAGTTCTTC. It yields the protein CATSGAYNEQFF.